A single sample is the source of the 16 T cell receptor beta chains below, sequenced in a study of blood T cell repertoires in COVID-19. Some clones are missing from TCRdb's copy, which holds only in-frame ones; the method was immunoSEQ multiplex PCR. The sample carries some 330,000 clones, more than 90% recorded once. Source material: PBMCs or T cells enriched from blood (not recorded which). The receptors originated from a woman in her 30s who had recovered from COVID-19.

This clone was recorded a few times. This chain connects TRBV6-5 to TRBJ1-3; 7 bases line up with TRBD1. Germline assignment: CDR1 MNHEY and CDR2 SVGAGI. The CDR3 is made up of 15 amino acids. V lost 6 bases to trimming and J lost 4 bases; unmatched junction nucleotides: 9. The CDR3 is CASSRHVGQGNTIYF. The CDR3 DNA follows: TGTGCCAGCAGCCGACATGTGGGACAGGGAAACACCATATATTTT.

This clone was observed once. This chain links TRBV12-3 or TRBV12-4 with TRBJ1-1, with D unresolved. This CDR3 is 12 amino acids long. The V end was cut by 6 bases, the J end by 2 bases, with 7 bases between. The CDR3 DNA reads as TGTGCCAGCAGGCTAAAAAACACTGAAGCTTTCTTT. It encodes CASRLKNTEAFF.

CDR3 loop: CASSIRDRGLYPSGANVLTF. The CDR3 DNA follows: TGTGCCAGTAGTATACGGGACAGGGGGCTCTACCCTTCTGGGGCCAACGTCCTGACTTTC. The chain is built from TRBV19 and TRBJ2-6; TRBD1 matches at 12 bases. Germline CDR1 is LNHDA and CDR2 is SQIVND (reference sequence). The CDR3 length is 20 residues. The ends lost 2 bases at V and 1 base at J; junction bases unmatched: 9.

This chain connects TRBV5-1 to TRBJ1-2, with D uncertain. The V gene lost 5 bases and the J gene lost 8 bases, with 16 bases spanning the gap. The CDR3 consists of 13 residues. Germline loops: CDR1 SGHRS, CDR2 YFSETQ. CDR3 DNA sequence: TGCGCCAGCAGTCCCCTCGGGGTACCGGGCTACACCTTC. It translates to CASSPLGVPGYTF.

The chain employs TRBV10-3 and TRBJ1-6, with D hard to call. CDR1 is ENHRY and CDR2 is SYGVKD in the germline V gene. The CDR3 is 17 residues long. The V gene lost 3 bases and the J gene lost 0 bases, with 12 bases spanning the gap. CDR3 region: CAISDAARSSYNSPLHF. CDR3 coding DNA: TGTGCCATCAGTGATGCCGCGAGGAGCTCCTATAATTCACCCCTCCACTTT.

The chain recombines TRBV3-1 (or the pseudogene TRBV3-2) with TRBJ2-7, with 7 bases identical to TRBD2. Looked up from germline, CDR1 is LGHDT and CDR2 is YNNKEL (reference sequence). The CDR3 runs 15 residues. Losses at the gene ends were 0 bases for V and 4 bases for J; bases not matched to a gene: 6. The CDR3 is CASSQDQRGGYEQYF. In DNA form, the CDR3 reads TGTGCCAGCAGCCAAGATCAGCGGGGAGGTTACGAGCAGTACTTC.

The rearrangement uses TRBV18 and TRBJ1-6; TRBD1 aligns across 7 bases. CDR3 length equals 16 residues. Unmatched junction bases numbered 7, after V lost 2 bases and J lost 6 bases. Germline CDR1 and CDR2: KGHSH and LQKENI. CDR3 in amino acids: CASSPATGSLNSPLHF. The CDR3 DNA follows: TGTGCCAGCTCACCAGCGACAGGGAGTCTTAATTCACCCCTCCACTTT.

CDR3 sequence: CSARGQEKLFF. The CDR3 DNA sequence: TGCAGTGCTAGGGGCCAGGAAAAACTGTTTTTT. The V gene is TRBV20-1, the J gene TRBJ1-4, with D uncertain. CDR1 and CDR2 from the germline V gene are DFQATT and SNEGSKA (reference sequence). The V end lost 3 bases, the J end lost 8 bases, and 7 bases lay between the germline ends. This CDR3 is 11 amino acids long.

CDR3 DNA: TGTGCCAGCAGTGCCCCAGAACAAGAGACCCAGTACTTC. Residues: CASSAPEQETQYF. The chain has TRBV2 and TRBJ2-5; D is unresolved. The CDR3 consists of 13 residues. The V end was cut by 4 bases, the J end by 2 bases, with 8 bases between. Germline loops: CDR1 SNHLY, CDR2 FYNNEI.

V gene TRBV5-1 combines with J gene TRBJ2-1, with a weak D call TRBD2 (5 bases). This CDR3 has 16 amino acids. Trimming took off 3 bases at V and 0 bases at J, with 13 bases between the two ends. Germline lookup yields CDR1 SGHRS and CDR2 YFSETQ. In nucleotides, the CDR3 is TGCGCCAGCAGCTCCGGACTTTCGAACTCCTACAATGAGCAGTTCTTC. This sequence encodes CASSSGLSNSYNEQFF.

The genes are TRBV11-1 and TRBJ2-3, with 9 positions matching TRBD2. With 1 base clipped from V and 3 bases from J, the junction kept 5 bases outside the gene matches. Looked up from germline, CDR1 is SGHAT and CDR2 is FQDESV (reference sequence). The CDR3 totals 16 residues. The CDR3 DNA reads as TGTGCCAGCAGCTTAGGCGGGGGGGCCTCGACAGATACGCAGTATTTT. This encodes CASSLGGGASTDTQYF.

This chain uses TRBV3-1 (or the pseudogene TRBV3-2) with TRBJ2-5; D is possibly TRBD2 (6 bases). Germline V gene data show CDR1 as LGHDT and CDR2 as YNNKEL (reference sequence). V lost 5 bases, J lost 2 bases, and 9 bases lay in between. The CDR3 spans 13 residues. The CDR3 loop is CASSWDWQETQYF. As DNA, the CDR3 is TGTGCCAGCAGCTGGGACTGGCAAGAGACCCAGTACTTC.

V gene TRBV9 combines with J gene TRBJ1-3; D is ambiguous. Trimming took off 0 bases at V and 4 bases at J, with 8 bases between the two ends. Per germline, CDR1 SGDLS and CDR2 YYNGEE. This CDR3 contains 14 residues. Here the CDR3 DNA reads TGTGCCAGCAGCGTAGCACACCTCGGAAACACCATATATTTT. Translation: CASSVAHLGNTIYF. Complete variable domain (other parts from reference TRBV9 and TRBJ1-3): DSGVTQTPKHLITATGQRVTLRCSPRSGDLSVYWYQQSLDQGLQFLIQYYNGEERAKGNILERFSAQQFPDLHSELNLSSLELGDSALYFCASSVAHLGNTIYFGEGSWLTVV.

The rearrangement joins TRBV6-5 to TRBJ1-2; D not certain. Germline CDR1 and CDR2: MNHEY and SVGAGI. This CDR3 contains 14 residues. Trimming removed 8 bases at V and 6 bases at J, with 19 bases between. The CDR3 DNA follows: TGTGCCAGCCGTCTCGGACTCGGCGTCGATGGCTACACCTTC. Its translation is CASRLGLGVDGYTF.

The V gene is TRBV7-2, the J gene TRBJ2-5; TRBD2 aligns across 8 bases. Germline V gives CDR1 SGHTA, CDR2 FQGNSA. This CDR3 spans 14 amino acids. The V and J ends lost 6 bases and 5 bases, in that order; junction bases with no gene match: 8. CDR3 amino acids: CASRRLAGTETQYF. CDR3 DNA: TGTGCCAGCAGGCGATTAGCGGGAACGGAGACCCAGTACTTC.

The chain employs TRBV2 and TRBJ1-6; TRBD1 might be the D (6 bases). The CDR3 has 14 residues. Between the trimmed V and J ends, which lost 4 bases and 6 bases, there was a span of 10 bases. Germline lookup yields CDR1 SNHLY and CDR2 FYNNEI. CDR3 protein: CASSGGQGNSPLHF. Here the CDR3 DNA reads TGTGCCAGCAGTGGGGGGCAGGGTAATTCACCCCTCCACTTT.